The clone carrying this T cell receptor (beta chain) was seen a single time. This PCR relied on a set of 60 Vbeta primers and 13 Jbeta primers. The data were produced by immunoSEQ multiplex PCR, yet TCRdb's version contains in-frame clones alone and is incomplete. The table shows 120,000 or so clones, with 75% to 90% occurring only once. The source of the sample is a study of cytomegalovirus exposure and HLA in healthy donors. The germline V gene encodes CDR1 LNHDA and CDR2 SQIVND (reference sequence). With V trimmed by 3 bases and J by 0 bases, 8 bases remained unmatched. CDR3 length: 17 amino acids.

This chain uses TRBV19 with TRBJ2-7; 10 bases are shared with TRBD2. This sequence was found in a man aged 50-59 years in good health and CMV-seronegative. Sequencing was carried out using PBMCs. For the CDR3, the DNA is TGTGCCAGTAGTATCGGCCAAGCGGGGGGGCTCTCCTACGAGCAGTACTTC. Residues: CASSIGQAGGLSYEQYF.